The rows below give T cell receptor beta chains drawn from one sample of a study of identical twins. TCRdb recomputed calls from the 5' RACE reads with MiXCR, one row per CDR3 protein. The sample lists 700,000 to 950,000 distinct CDR3 sequences, 9% to 15% occurring once. This sample also appeared in a second study, on yellow fever vaccine responses in identical twins.

Input material: PBMCs. The receptors originated from a woman aged 18-29 years in good health. Each CDR3 is given with its conserved first and last residue. A D gene is named only where the DNA matches it firmly. Where a row states a size, it is once, few, many or the class of an expanded clone; other rows omit it.

>.|TRBV28|15|few|TRBJ2-2
CASSLNAQGTGELFF
TGTGCCAGCAGTTTAAATGCCCAGGGTACCGGGGAGCTGTTTTTT
>TRBD2|TRBV12-3/TRBV12-4|15|many|TRBJ2-1
CASSLRTSSYNEQFF
TGTGCCAGCAGTTTAAGGACTAGCTCCTACAATGAGCAGTTCTTC
>.|TRBV7-6|14|.|TRBJ2-1
CASSLQGPYNEQFF
TGTGCCAGCAGCCTACAAGGTCCCTACAATGAGCAGTTCTTC
>TRBD1|TRBV15|17|.|TRBJ2-2
CATSRGPPGQGPGELFF
TGTGCCACCAGCAGAGGACCGCCGGGACAGGGGCCTGGGGAGCTGTTTTTT
>TRBD1|TRBV24-1|13|.|TRBJ1-2
CATAGQVNYGYTF
TGTGCCACCGCGGGACAGGTAAACTATGGCTACACCTTC
>.|TRBV24-1|15|.|TRBJ2-5
CATSVSRGYQETQYF
TGTGCCACCAGTGTGAGTAGAGGGTACCAAGAGACCCAGTACTTC
>.|TRBV5-5|13|few|TRBJ2-3
CASNIQGTDTQYF
TGTGCCAGCAACATACAGGGAACAGATACGCAGTATTTT
>TRBD2|TRBV10-3|16|.|TRBJ2-5
CAISESTGTNQETQYF
TGTGCCATCAGTGAGTCGACCGGGACTAACCAAGAGACCCAGTACTTC
>TRBD2|TRBV12-3/TRBV12-4|12|.|TRBJ2-3
CASSFGEGAQYF
TGTGCCAGCAGTTTCGGGGAGGGTGCGCAGTATTTT
>.|TRBV5-1|16|.|TRBJ1-2
CASSPKSAGEYYGYTF
TGCGCCAGCAGCCCTAAAAGTGCAGGGGAGTACTATGGCTACACCTTC